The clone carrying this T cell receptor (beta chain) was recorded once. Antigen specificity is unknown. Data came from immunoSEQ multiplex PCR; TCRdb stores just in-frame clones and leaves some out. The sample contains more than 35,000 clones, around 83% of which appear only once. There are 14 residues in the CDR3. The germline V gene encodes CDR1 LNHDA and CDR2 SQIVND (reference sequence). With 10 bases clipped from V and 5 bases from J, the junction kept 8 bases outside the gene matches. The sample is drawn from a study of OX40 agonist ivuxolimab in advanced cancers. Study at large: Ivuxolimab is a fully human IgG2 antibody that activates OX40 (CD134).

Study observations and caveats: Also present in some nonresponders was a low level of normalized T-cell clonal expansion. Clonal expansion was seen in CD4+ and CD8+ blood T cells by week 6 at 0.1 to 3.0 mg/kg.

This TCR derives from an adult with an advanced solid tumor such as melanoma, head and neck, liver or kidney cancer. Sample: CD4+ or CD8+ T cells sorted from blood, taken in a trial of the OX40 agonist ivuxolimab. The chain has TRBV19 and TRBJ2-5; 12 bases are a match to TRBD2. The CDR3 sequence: CATRTSGELETQYF. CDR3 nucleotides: TGTGCCACTAGGACTAGCGGGGAGTTGGAGACCCAGTACTTC.